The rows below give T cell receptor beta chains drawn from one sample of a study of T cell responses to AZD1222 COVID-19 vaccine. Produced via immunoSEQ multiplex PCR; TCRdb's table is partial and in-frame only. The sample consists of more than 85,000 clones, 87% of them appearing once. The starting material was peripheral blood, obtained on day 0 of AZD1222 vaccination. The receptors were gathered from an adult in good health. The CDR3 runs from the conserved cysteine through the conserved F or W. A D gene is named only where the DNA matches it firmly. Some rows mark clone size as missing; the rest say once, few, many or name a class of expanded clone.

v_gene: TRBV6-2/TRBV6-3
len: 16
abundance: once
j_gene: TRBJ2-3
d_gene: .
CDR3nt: TGTGCCAGCCGCCTGCTCATGGGCGGCGGCACAGATACGCAGTATTTT
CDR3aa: CASRLLMGGGTDTQYF

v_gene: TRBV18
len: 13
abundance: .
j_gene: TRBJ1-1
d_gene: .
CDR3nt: TGTGCCAGCTCACCCTCTAGCGCTCGTGAAGCTTTCTTT
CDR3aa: CASSPSSAREAFF

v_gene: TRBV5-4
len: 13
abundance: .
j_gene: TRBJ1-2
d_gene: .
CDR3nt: TGTGCCAGCAGCTCCGGGACAAACTATGGCTACACCTTC
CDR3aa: CASSSGTNYGYTF

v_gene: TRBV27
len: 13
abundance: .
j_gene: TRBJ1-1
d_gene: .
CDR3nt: TGTGCCAGCCACTATTGGGGGGCCACTGAAGCTTTCTTT
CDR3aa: CASHYWGATEAFF

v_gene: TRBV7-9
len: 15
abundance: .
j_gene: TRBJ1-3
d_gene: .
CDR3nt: TGTGCCAGCAGCTTAGAAGGGGCAGGGATGGACACCATATATTTT
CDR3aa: CASSLEGAGMDTIYF

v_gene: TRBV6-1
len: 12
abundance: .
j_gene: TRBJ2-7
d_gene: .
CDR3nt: TGTGCCAGCAGTGAAGCGCGGAAGGAAGAGTACTTC
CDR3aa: CASSEARKEEYF

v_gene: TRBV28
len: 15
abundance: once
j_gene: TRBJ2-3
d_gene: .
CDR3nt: TGTGCCAGCAGTTTGGTGGCTAGCGGCACAGATACGCAGTATTTT
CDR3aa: CASSLVASGTDTQYF

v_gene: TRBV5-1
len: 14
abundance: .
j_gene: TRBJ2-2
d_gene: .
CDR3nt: TGCGCCAGCAGCTTTGGAGGGGGCACCGGGGAGCTGTTTTTT
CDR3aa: CASSFGGGTGELFF

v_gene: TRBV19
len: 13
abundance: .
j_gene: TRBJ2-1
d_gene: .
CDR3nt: TGTGCCAGTAGTCCCACAGGGGAGGGTGAGCAGTTCTTC
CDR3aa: CASSPTGEGEQFF

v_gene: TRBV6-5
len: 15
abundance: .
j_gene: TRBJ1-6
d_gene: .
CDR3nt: TGTGCCAGCAGAGCTGACGGGGGTTGGGATTCACCCCTCCACTTT
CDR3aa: CASRADGGWDSPLHF

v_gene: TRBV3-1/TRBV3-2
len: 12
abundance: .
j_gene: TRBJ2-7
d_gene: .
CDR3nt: TGTGCCAGCAGTCTCGACTCCTACGAGCAGTACTTC
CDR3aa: CASSLDSYEQYF

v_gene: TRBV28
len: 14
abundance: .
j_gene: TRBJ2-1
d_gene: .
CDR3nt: TGTGCCACCAGAACAGGAGGGACCTTTGGTGAGCAGTTCTTC
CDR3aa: CATRTGGTFGEQFF

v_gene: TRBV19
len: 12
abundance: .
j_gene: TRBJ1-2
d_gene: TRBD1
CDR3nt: TGTGCCAGGGAAGGACAGGGCTATGGCTACACCTTC
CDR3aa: CAREGQGYGYTF

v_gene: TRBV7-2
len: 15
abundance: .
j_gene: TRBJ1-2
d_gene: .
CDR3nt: TGTGCCAGCAGCATTACTCGGGAGGGCTACTATGGCTACACCTTC
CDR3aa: CASSITREGYYGYTF

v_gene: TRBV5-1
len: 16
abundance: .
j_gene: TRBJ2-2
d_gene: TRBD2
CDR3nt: TGCGCCAGCAGCCCACTAGCGGGGGGGCCTACCGGGGAGCTGTTTTTT
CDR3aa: CASSPLAGGPTGELFF

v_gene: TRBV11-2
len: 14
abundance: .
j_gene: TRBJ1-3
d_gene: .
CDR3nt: TGTGCCAGCAGAGGAAGTAGGGTTGGAAACACCATATATTTT
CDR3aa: CASRGSRVGNTIYF

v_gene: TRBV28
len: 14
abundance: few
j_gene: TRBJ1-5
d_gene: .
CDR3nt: TGTGCCAGCAGATTCGCAGGGAGCAATCAGCCCCAGCATTTT
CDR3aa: CASRFAGSNQPQHF

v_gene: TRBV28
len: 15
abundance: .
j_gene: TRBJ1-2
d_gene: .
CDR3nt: TGTGCCAGCAGTTTTGAGGGAAGGGGGAACTATGGCTACACCTTC
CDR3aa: CASSFEGRGNYGYTF

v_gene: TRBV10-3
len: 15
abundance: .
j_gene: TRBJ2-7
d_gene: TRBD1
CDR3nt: TGTGCCATCAGTGAACGACAGGGGGCGATATACGAGCAGTACTTC
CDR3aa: CAISERQGAIYEQYF

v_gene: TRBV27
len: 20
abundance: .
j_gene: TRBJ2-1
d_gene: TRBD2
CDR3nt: TGTGCCAGCAGTTTGAAACCCCCGGGACTAGCGGGAGGTGCCTACAATGAGCAGTTCTTC
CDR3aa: CASSLKPPGLAGGAYNEQFF

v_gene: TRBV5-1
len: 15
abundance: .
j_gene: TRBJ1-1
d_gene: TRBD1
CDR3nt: TGCGCCAGCAGGTCGGGACAGGACTTGAACACTGAAGCTTTCTTT
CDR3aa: CASRSGQDLNTEAFF

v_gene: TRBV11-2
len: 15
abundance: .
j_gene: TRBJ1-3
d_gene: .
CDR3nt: TGTGCCAGCAGCTTAAGGGCCCTGACGGGAAACACCATATATTTT
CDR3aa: CASSLRALTGNTIYF

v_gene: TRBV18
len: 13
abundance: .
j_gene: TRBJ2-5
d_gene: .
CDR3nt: TGTGCCAGCTCACCCGCGTACCAAGAGACCCAGTACTTC
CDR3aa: CASSPAYQETQYF

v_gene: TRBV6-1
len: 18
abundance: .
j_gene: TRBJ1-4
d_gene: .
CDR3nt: TGTGCCAGCAGTGAACGCTTGCCGGCTATGCTTGCTAATGAAAAACTGTTTTTT
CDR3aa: CASSERLPAMLANEKLFF

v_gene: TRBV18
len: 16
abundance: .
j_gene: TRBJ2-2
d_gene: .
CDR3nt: TGTGCCAGCTCACCAAAGGAAAGCTCGAACACCGGGGAGCTGTTTTTT
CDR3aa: CASSPKESSNTGELFF